This TCR beta chain appears in the sequencing data of a study of response to subunit inactivated influenza vaccine. Overall study findings and caveats: The authors put forward the suggestion that each seasonal influenza vaccination may bring in only a limited number of new T cells.

This clonotype appeared many times. The target antigen is unknown. V lost 3 bases and J lost 4; bases outside the gene matches: 16. CDR3 length equals 21 residues. Germline V gene data show CDR1 as KGHDR and CDR2 as SFDVKD. TCRdb re-called the RT-PCR reads through MiXCR, storing one row per CDR3 protein. The sample has under 850,000 distinct CDR3 sequences, approximately 17% seen once. This TCR came from a man aged 45-65 years who received an inactivated influenza vaccine. This sequence joins TRBV24-1 and TRBJ2-1, with 14 bases fitting TRBD2. Sequencing was performed on PBMCs from blood, taken around 5 days after vaccination. This CDR3 reads CATSDRWSLWGLAGEYNEQFF. CDR3 sequence (DNA): TGTGCCACCAGTGATCGGTGGAGTTTATGGGGACTAGCGGGAGAGTACAATGAGCAGTTCTTC.